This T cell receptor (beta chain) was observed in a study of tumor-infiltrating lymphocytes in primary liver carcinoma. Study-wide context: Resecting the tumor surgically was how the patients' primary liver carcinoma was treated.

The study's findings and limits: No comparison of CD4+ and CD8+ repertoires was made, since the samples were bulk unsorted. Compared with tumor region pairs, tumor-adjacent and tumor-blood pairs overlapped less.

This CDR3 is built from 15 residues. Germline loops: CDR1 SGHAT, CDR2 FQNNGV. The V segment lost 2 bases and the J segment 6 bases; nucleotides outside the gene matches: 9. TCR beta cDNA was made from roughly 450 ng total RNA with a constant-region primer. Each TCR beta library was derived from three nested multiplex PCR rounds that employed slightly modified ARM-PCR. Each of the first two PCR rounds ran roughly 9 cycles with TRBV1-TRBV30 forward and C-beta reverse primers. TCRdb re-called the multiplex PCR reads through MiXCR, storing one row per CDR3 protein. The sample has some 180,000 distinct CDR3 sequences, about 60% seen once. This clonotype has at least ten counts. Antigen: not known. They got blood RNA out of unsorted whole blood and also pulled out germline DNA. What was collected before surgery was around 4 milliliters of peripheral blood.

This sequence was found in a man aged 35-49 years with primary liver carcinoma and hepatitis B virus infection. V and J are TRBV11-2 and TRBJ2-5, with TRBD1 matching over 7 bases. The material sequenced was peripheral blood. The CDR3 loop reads CASSLWLDRTKTQYF. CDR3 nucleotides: TGTGCCAGCAGCTTATGGCTGGACAGGACAAAGACCCAGTACTTC. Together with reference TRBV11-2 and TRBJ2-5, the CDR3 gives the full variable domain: EAGVAQSPRYKIIEKRQSVAFWCNPISGHATLYWYQQILGQGPKLLIQFQNNGVVDDSQLPKDRFSAERLKGVDSTLKIQPAKLEDSAVYLCASSLWLDRTKTQYFGPGTRLLVL.